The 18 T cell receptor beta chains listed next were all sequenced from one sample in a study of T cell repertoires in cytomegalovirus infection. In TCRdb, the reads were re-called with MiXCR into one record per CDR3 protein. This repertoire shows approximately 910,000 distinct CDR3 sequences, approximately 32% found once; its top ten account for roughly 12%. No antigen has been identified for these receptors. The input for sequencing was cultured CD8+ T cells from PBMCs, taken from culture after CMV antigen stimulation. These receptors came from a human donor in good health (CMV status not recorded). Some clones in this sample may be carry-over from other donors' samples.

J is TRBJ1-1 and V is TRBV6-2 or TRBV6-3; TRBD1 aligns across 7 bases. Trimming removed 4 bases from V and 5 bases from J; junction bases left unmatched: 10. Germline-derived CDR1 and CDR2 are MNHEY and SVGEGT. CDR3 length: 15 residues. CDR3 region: CASSLRQGVRTEAFF. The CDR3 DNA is TGTGCCAGCAGTTTAAGACAGGGAGTAAGGACTGAAGCTTTCTTT.

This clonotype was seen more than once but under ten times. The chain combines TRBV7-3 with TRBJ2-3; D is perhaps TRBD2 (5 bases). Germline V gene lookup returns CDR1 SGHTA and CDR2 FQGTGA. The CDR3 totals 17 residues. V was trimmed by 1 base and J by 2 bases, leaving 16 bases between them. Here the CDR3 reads CASSLNPAGKITDTQYF. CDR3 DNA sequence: TGTGCCAGCAGCTTAAACCCGGCGGGTAAGATCACAGATACGCAGTATTTT.

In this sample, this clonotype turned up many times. This CDR3 reads CASSVDADQFYTEAFF. CDR3 DNA: TGTGCCAGCAGCGTAGACGCGGACCAGTTTTACACTGAAGCTTTCTTT. The chain couples TRBV7-3 to TRBJ1-1, with D uncertain. Deletions cut 5 bases from V and 3 bases from J, with 19 bases between. CDR3 size: 16 residues. Germline V CDR1 and CDR2: SGHTA, FQGTGA.

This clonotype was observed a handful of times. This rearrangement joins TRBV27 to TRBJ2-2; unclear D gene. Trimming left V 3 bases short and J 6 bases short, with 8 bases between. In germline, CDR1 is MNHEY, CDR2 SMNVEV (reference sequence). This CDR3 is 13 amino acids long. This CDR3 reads CASSLQWAGELFF. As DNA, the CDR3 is TGTGCCAGCAGTTTGCAATGGGCCGGGGAGCTGTTTTTT.

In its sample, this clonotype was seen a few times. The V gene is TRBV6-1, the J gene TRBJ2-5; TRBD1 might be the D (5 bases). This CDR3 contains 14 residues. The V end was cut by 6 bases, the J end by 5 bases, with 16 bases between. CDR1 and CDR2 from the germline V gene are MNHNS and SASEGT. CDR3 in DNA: TGTGCCAGCAGCCCACAGGCCATTGAGGAGACCCAGTACTTC. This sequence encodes CASSPQAIEETQYF.

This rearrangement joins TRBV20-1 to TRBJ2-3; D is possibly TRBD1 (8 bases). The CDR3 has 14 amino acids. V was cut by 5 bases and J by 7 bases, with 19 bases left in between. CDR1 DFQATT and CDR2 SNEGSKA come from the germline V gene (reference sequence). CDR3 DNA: TGCAGTGCTTACCTACAGGGGGAGGGAAATACGCAGTATTTT. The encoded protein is CSAYLQGEGNTQYF.

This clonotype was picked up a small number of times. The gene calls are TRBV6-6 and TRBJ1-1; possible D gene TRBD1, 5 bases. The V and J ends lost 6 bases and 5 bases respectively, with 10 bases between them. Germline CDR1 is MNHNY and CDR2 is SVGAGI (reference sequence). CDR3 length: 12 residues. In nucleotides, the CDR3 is TGTGCCAGCAGGCATACAGGAACTGAAGCTTTCTTT. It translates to CASRHTGTEAFF.

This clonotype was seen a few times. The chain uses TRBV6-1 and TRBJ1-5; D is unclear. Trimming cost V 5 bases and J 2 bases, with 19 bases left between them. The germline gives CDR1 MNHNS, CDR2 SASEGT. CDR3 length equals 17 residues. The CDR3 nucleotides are TGTGCCAGCAGTTACAAGGGCCGCCTTTGGGGCAATCAGCCCCAGCATTTT. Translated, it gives CASSYKGRLWGNQPQHF.

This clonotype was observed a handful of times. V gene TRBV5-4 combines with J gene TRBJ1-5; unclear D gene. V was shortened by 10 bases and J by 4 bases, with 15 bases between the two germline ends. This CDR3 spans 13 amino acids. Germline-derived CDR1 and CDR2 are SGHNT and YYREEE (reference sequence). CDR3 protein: CALSTEANQPQHF. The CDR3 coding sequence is TGTGCCTTATCGACCGAAGCAAATCAGCCCCAGCATTTT. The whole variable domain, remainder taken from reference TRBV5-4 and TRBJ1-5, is ETGVTQSPTHLIKTRGQQVTLRCSSQSGHNTVSWYQQALGQGPQFIFQYYREEENGRGNFPPRFSGLQFPNYSSELNVNALELDDSALYLCALSTEANQPQHFGDGTRLSIL.

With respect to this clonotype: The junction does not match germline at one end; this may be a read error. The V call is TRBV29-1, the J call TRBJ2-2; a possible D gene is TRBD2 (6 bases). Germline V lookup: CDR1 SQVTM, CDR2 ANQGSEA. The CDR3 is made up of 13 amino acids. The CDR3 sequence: CSSGGLNTGGLFF. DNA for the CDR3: TGCAGCTCAGGCGGCCTGAACACCGGGGGGCTGTTTTTT.

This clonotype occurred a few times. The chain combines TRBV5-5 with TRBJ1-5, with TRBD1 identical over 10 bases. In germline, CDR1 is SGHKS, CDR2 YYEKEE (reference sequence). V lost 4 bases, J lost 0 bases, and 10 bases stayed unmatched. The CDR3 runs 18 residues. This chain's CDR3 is CASSARDRGQNSNQPQHF. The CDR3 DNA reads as TGTGCCAGCAGCGCCCGGGACAGGGGACAAAATAGCAATCAGCCCCAGCATTTT.

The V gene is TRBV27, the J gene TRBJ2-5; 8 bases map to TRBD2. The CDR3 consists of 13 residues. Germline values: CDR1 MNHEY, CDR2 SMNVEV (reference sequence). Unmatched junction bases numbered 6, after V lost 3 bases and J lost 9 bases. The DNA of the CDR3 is TGTGCCAGCAGTTTCGGGGGGGGCCAGGCCCAGTACTTC. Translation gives CASSFGGGQAQYF.

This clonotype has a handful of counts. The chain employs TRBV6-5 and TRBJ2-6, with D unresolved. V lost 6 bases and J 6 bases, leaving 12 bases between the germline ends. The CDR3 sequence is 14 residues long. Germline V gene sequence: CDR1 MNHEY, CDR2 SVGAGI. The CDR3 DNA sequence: TGTGCCAGCAGCCCCGGACGGGTGGCCAACGTCCTGACTTTC. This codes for CASSPGRVANVLTF.

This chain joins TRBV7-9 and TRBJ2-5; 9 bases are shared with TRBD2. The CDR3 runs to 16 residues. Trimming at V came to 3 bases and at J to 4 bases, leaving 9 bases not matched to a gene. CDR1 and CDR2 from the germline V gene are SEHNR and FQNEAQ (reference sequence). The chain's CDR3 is CASSFLGGGAGETQYF. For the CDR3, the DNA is TGTGCCAGCAGCTTCCTGGGCGGGGGGGCCGGAGAGACCCAGTACTTC.

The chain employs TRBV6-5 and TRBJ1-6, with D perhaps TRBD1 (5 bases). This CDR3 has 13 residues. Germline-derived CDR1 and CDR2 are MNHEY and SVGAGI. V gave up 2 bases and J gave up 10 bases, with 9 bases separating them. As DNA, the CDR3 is TGTGCCAGCAGTTACATGGGGGGATCACCCCTCCACTTT. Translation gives CASSYMGGSPLHF.

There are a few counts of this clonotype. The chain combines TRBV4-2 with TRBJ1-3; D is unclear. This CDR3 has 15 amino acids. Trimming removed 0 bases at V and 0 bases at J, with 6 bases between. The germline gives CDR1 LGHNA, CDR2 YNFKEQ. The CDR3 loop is CASSQDPSSGNTIYF. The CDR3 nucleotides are TGTGCCAGCAGCCAAGATCCGAGCTCTGGAAACACCATATATTTT.

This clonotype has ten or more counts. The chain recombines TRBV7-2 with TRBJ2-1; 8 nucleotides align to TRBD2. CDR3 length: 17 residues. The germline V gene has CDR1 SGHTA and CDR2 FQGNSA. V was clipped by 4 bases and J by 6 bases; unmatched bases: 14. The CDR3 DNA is TGTGCCAGCAGCTCCGACCTTAGCGGGGCCGTGGCCAATGAGCAGTTCTTC. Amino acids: CASSSDLSGAVANEQFF.

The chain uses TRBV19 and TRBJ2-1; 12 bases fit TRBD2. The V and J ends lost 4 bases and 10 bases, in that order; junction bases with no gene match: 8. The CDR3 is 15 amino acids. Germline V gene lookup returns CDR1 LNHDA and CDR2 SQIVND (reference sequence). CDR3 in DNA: TGTGCCAGTAGTAGCTCTAGCGGGGGGGCGGAGGAGCAGTTCTTC. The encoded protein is CASSSSSGGAEEQFF.